Listed here are 30 T cell receptor beta chains from one sample, sequenced in a study of blood T cell repertoires in COVID-19. TCRdb's copy holds only in-frame clones and misses some; the assay was immunoSEQ multiplex PCR. The sample consists of 72,000 or so clones, 86% of them appearing once. Sequencing was carried out using peripheral blood. These receptors were obtained from an older woman with acute or convalescent COVID-19.

The chain carries TRBV10-3 and TRBJ2-3; 10 bases align to TRBD2. The CDR3 is 15 amino acids. Germline V gene lookup returns CDR1 ENHRY and CDR2 SYGVKD. The junction had 8 bases not matched to a gene; V was cut back by 10 bases and J by 1 base. CDR3 coding DNA: TGTGCCACAAGCCCTCTAGCGGGGGGCACAGATACGCAGTATTTT. It translates to CATSPLAGGTDTQYF.

The rearrangement joins TRBV10-3 to TRBJ2-3, with a possible D match to TRBD2 (5 bases). CDR3 length: 14 amino acids. V was shortened by 6 bases and J by 0 bases, with 10 bases between the two germline ends. The germline CDR1 and CDR2 sequences are ENHRY and SYGVKD. CDR3 sequence reads: CAISQTGSTDTQYF. CDR3 DNA sequence: TGTGCCATCAGCCAGACGGGAAGCACAGATACGCAGTATTTT.

This chain connects TRBV19 to TRBJ2-5, with D possibly matching TRBD2 (6 bases). The length of the CDR3 is 15 residues. CDR1 and CDR2 from the germline V gene are LNHDA and SQIVND (reference sequence). V was clipped by 1 base and J by 4 bases, with 13 bases between them. The CDR3 sequence is CASSIGGDPRETQYF. Written as DNA, the CDR3 is TGTGCCAGTAGTATAGGGGGGGACCCCAGAGAGACCCAGTACTTC.

This clone was detected only a few times. V gene TRBV5-6 combines with J gene TRBJ1-5, with 8 bases matching TRBD1. The germline V gene encodes CDR1 SGHDT and CDR2 YYEEEE. The CDR3 totals 15 residues. V shed 0 bases and J 4 bases; nucleotides not matched to a gene: 3. CDR3 residues: CASSLADRVNQPQHF. The CDR3 nucleotides are TGTGCCAGCAGCTTGGCGGACAGGGTTAATCAGCCCCAGCATTTT.

This clone came up once. The chain employs TRBV6-5 and TRBJ2-3; D unresolved. V lost 6 bases to trimming and J lost 5 bases, with 12 bases between them. The CDR3 has 13 residues. Germline V gene data show CDR1 as MNHEY and CDR2 as SVGAGI. CDR3 sequence reads: CASSPQNEDTQYF. The DNA of the CDR3 is TGTGCCAGCAGCCCCCAGAACGAAGATACGCAGTATTTT.

The chain carries TRBV18 and TRBJ2-1; D uncertain. V was clipped by 5 bases and J by 5 bases, with 4 bases between them. Germline V gene lookup returns CDR1 KGHSH and CDR2 LQKENI. The CDR3 extends over 11 amino acids. In nucleotides, the CDR3 is TGTGCCAGCTCATCTAACAATGAGCAGTTCTTC. This sequence encodes CASSSNNEQFF. Complete variable domain (other parts from reference TRBV18 and TRBJ2-1): NAGVMQNPRHLVRRRGQEARLRCSPMKGHSHVYWYRQLPEEGLKFMVYLQKENIIDESGMPKERFSAEFPKEGPSILRIQQVVRGDSAAYFCASSSNNEQFFGPGTRLTVL.

The chain has TRBV2 and TRBJ2-5, with D possibly matching TRBD2 (6 bases). Trimming removed 1 base at V and 7 bases at J, with 13 bases between. This CDR3 comprises 14 residues. Germline lookup yields CDR1 SNHLY and CDR2 FYNNEI. The CDR3 spells CASSEVRGYGTQYF. CDR3 DNA: TGTGCCAGCAGTGAAGTGCGGGGTTATGGGACCCAGTACTTC.

The chain couples TRBV29-1 to TRBJ2-2; TRBD2 agrees at 11 bases. This CDR3 has 17 amino acids. Losses at the gene ends were 1 base for V and 3 bases for J; bases not matched to a gene: 7. Germline V gene data show CDR1 as SQVTM and CDR2 as ANQGSEA. The DNA of the CDR3 is TGCAGCGTTGAAGCCGGACCTAGCGGGGGGTACACCGGGGAGCTGTTTTTT. Translation gives CSVEAGPSGGYTGELFF.

The chain employs TRBV2 and TRBJ2-4; the match to TRBD1 covers 10 bases. Germline CDR1 reads SNHLY; CDR2 reads FYNNEI. This CDR3 is 14 amino acids long. V lost 6 bases, J lost 6 bases, and 5 bases stayed unmatched. The CDR3 nucleotides are TGTGCCAGCAGGGGGGGACAGGGGCTAAACATTCAGTACTTC. It encodes CASRGGQGLNIQYF.

The chain uses TRBV7-9 and TRBJ1-6; the match to TRBD1 covers 7 bases. CDR3 length: 14 amino acids. The V and J ends lost 1 base and 10 bases, in that order; junction bases with no gene match: 4. CDR1 is SEHNR and CDR2 is FQNEAQ in the germline V gene (reference sequence). In DNA, the CDR3 is TGTGCCAGCAGCTTAGAGGGGGCTGGGTCACCCCTCCACTTT. This sequence encodes CASSLEGAGSPLHF.

The chain joins TRBV11-3 to TRBJ1-1; 8 bases agree with TRBD1. Germline loops: CDR1 SGHNT, CDR2 YENEEA. The CDR3 covers 15 residues. V gave up 4 bases and J gave up 3 bases; unmatched junction bases: 7. The CDR3, as DNA: TGTGCCAGCAGCTCCTCAGGGGGCAAGGACACTGAAGCTTTCTTT. It codes for CASSSSGGKDTEAFF. Drawing the rest from reference TRBV11-3 and TRBJ1-1, the complete variable domain is EAGVVQSPRYKIIEKKQPVAFWCNPISGHNTLYWYLQNLGQGPELLIRYENEEAVDDSQLPKDRFSAERLKGVDSTLKIQPAELGDSAVYLCASSSSGGKDTEAFFGQGTRLTVV.

The chain has TRBV7-3 and TRBJ2-6, with TRBD1 as a possible D gene (6 bases). V was clipped by 2 bases and J by 2 bases, with 7 bases between them. The CDR3 consists of 15 residues. Germline V gene data show CDR1 as SGHTA and CDR2 as FQGTGA. CDR3 sequence: CASSLGTTGANVLTF. The CDR3, as DNA: TGTGCCAGCAGCTTAGGGACAACTGGGGCCAACGTCCTGACTTTC.

This clone has a single count. The J gene is TRBJ1-1, the V gene TRBV5-1; 7 bases line up with TRBD1. Unmatched junction bases numbered 8, after V lost 4 bases and J lost 5 bases. Germline CDR1 is SGHRS and CDR2 is YFSETQ. CDR3 length equals 14 residues. For the CDR3, the DNA is TGCGCCAGCAGCCTCGGGACAGTGGGGACTGAAGCTTTCTTT. This sequence encodes CASSLGTVGTEAFF.

The J gene is TRBJ1-5, the V gene TRBV5-6; 7 bases are shared with TRBD1. Trimming cost V 0 bases and J 5 bases; bases outside gene matches: 5. This CDR3 spans 15 amino acids. Germline V gene lookup returns CDR1 SGHDT and CDR2 YYEEEE. CDR3 coding DNA: TGTGCCAGCAGCTTGGGGTCGGGACAGTATCAGCCCCAGCATTTT. Translating gives CASSLGSGQYQPQHF.

This chain connects TRBV5-1 to TRBJ2-1; TRBD2 aligns across 10 bases. The CDR3 totals 16 residues. The V segment lost 4 bases and the J segment 12 bases; nucleotides outside the gene matches: 16. Germline V gene lookup returns CDR1 SGHRS and CDR2 YFSETQ. CDR3 in amino acids: CASSVPLAGVPSGQFF. CDR3 bases: TGCGCCAGCAGCGTCCCCCTAGCGGGGGTCCCGTCAGGGCAGTTCTTC.

V gene TRBV30 combines with J gene TRBJ2-1; TRBD2 agrees at 11 bases. The J segment lost 5 bases and the V segment lost 0 bases, leaving 3 bases of the junction unmatched. The CDR3 runs to 15 residues. Germline V CDR1 and CDR2: GTSNPN, SVGIG (reference sequence). CDR3 sequence: CAWSVSSGGHNEQFF. CDR3 DNA: TGTGCCTGGAGTGTGTCTAGCGGGGGGCACAATGAGCAGTTCTTC.

The chain recombines TRBV12-3 or TRBV12-4 with TRBJ1-2; D unclear. The CDR3 is 12 amino acids. V dropped 7 bases and J dropped 8 bases, with 14 bases sitting between them. The CDR3 region is CASTRDREGYTF. The CDR3 nucleotides are TGTGCCAGCACCCGGGATCGGGAAGGCTACACCTTC.

CDR3 nucleotide sequence: TGTGCCAGCAACTCCTGGAGTGAGGCGGAGACCCAGTACTTC. Protein product: CASNSWSEAETQYF. J is TRBJ2-5 and V is TRBV7-9; D is unresolved. Trimming pared 7 bases from V and 5 bases from J, leaving 17 bases between. Per the germline V gene, CDR1 is SEHNR and CDR2 is FQNEAQ (reference sequence). This CDR3 is built from 14 residues. Full variable domain (outside the CDR3, taken from reference TRBV7-9 and TRBJ2-5): DTGVSQNPRHKITKRGQNVTFRCDPISEHNRLYWYRQTLGQGPEFLTYFQNEAQLEKSRLLSDRFSAERPKGSFSTLEIQRTEQGDSAMYLCASNSWSEAETQYFGPGTRLLVL.

The chain combines TRBV5-4 with TRBJ1-4; D not certain. The germline V gene has CDR1 SGHNT and CDR2 YYREEE (reference sequence). Trimming removed 4 bases from V and 0 bases from J, with 13 bases in between. CDR3 length equals 16 residues. CDR3: CASSPAGRTTNEKLFF. The CDR3 DNA sequence: TGTGCCAGCAGCCCGGCGGGCCGGACAACTAATGAAAAACTGTTTTTT.

The chain uses TRBV4-1 and TRBJ1-1, with 7 bases lining up with TRBD1. Germline lookup yields CDR1 MGHRA and CDR2 YSYEKL. This CDR3 spans 13 amino acids. Trimming cost V 4 bases and J 10 bases; bases outside gene matches: 9. The chain's CDR3 is CASSLGDSLRAFF. CDR3 bases: TGCGCCAGCAGCCTGGGGGACAGCCTCCGAGCTTTCTTT.

The V call is TRBV7-2, the J call TRBJ2-5, with 11 bases matching TRBD2. This CDR3 is built from 16 residues. The germline CDR1 and CDR2 sequences are SGHTA and FQGNSA. J lost 5 bases, V lost 1 base, and 6 bases had no gene match. The CDR3 sequence: CASSLGGLAGGETQYF. Here the CDR3 DNA reads TGTGCCAGCAGCTTAGGTGGACTAGCGGGCGGGGAGACCCAGTACTTC.

The V call is TRBV27, the J call TRBJ1-2; weak D call: TRBD1 (6 bases). The CDR3 covers 14 residues. With 5 bases removed from V and 5 bases from J, the gap between germline ends came to 15 bases. CDR1 and CDR2 (germline): MNHEY, SMNVEV (reference sequence). The CDR3 sequence is CASSRGGAGYGYTF. CDR3 DNA sequence: TGTGCCAGCAGTCGCGGGGGCGCCGGGTATGGCTACACCTTC.

This clone appeared a single time. The chain has TRBV5-5 and TRBJ2-3; D gene ambiguous. The V and J ends lost 3 bases and 0 bases respectively, with 5 bases between them. CDR3 size: 13 residues. CDR1 is SGHKS and CDR2 is YYEKEE in the germline V gene (reference sequence). CDR3 sequence (DNA): TGTGCCAGCAGCTCCCAAAGCACAGATACGCAGTATTTT. Residues: CASSSQSTDTQYF.

V gene TRBV20-1 combines with J gene TRBJ2-5, with D possibly being TRBD2 (6 bases). Trimming left V 3 bases short and J 4 bases short, with 12 bases between. The CDR3 consists of 13 residues. Germline CDR1 reads DFQATT; CDR2 reads SNEGSKA (reference sequence). In DNA, the CDR3 is TGCAGTGCTAGTGATGGGGGGAGAGAGACCCAGTACTTC. Protein sequence: CSASDGGRETQYF.

The gene calls are TRBV6-5 and TRBJ1-1; possible D gene TRBD1, 6 bases. Germline V gives CDR1 MNHEY, CDR2 SVGAGI. The V end lost 3 bases, the J end lost 6 bases, and 14 bases lay between the germline ends. The CDR3 sequence is 14 residues long. The CDR3 loop is CASSYQGTLPEAFF. CDR3 sequence (DNA): TGTGCCAGCAGTTATCAGGGGACCCTTCCTGAAGCTTTCTTT.

The chain combines TRBV6-5 with TRBJ2-7, with a possible D match to TRBD1 (5 bases). The CDR3 is 15 residues long. The germline V gene has CDR1 MNHEY and CDR2 SVGAGI. V dropped 8 bases and J dropped 4 bases, with 21 bases sitting between them. The CDR3 spells CASAKNGRVRYEQYF. In DNA, the CDR3 is TGTGCCAGCGCCAAAAACGGCAGGGTCCGATACGAGCAGTACTTC.

V is TRBV19 and J is TRBJ2-5, with a possible D match to TRBD2 (7 bases). Trimming removed 3 bases at V and 9 bases at J, with 14 bases between. The CDR3 covers 13 residues. The germline V gene has CDR1 LNHDA and CDR2 SQIVND (reference sequence). CDR3 loop: CASSMREGEAQYF. In nucleotides, the CDR3 is TGTGCCAGTAGTATGAGGGAGGGGGAGGCCCAGTACTTC.

V gene TRBV10-3 combines with J gene TRBJ1-4; 7 bases align to TRBD1. V shed 2 bases and J 8 bases; nucleotides not matched to a gene: 8. CDR3 length equals 15 residues. Germline assignment: CDR1 ENHRY and CDR2 SYGVKD. The CDR3: CAISELPGQVEKLFF. The CDR3 nucleotides are TGTGCCATCAGTGAGCTACCCGGACAGGTGGAAAAACTGTTTTTT.

This rearrangement joins TRBV10-2 to TRBJ2-7; 12 bases are a match to TRBD2. The CDR3 totals 15 residues. Trimming at V came to 6 bases and at J to 3 bases, leaving 6 bases not matched to a gene. Germline V lookup: CDR1 WSHSY, CDR2 SAAADI. The chain's CDR3 is CASSASGGGFYEQYF. CDR3 coding DNA: TGCGCCAGCAGCGCTAGCGGGGGGGGATTCTACGAGCAGTACTTC.

The chain combines TRBV25-1 with TRBJ1-2; the D gene is possibly TRBD1 (6 bases). The V gene's germline CDR1 is MGHDK and CDR2 SYGVNS. CDR3 size: 14 residues. Trimming pared 2 bases from V and 7 bases from J, leaving 14 bases between. The CDR3: CASSEPTGSFGYTF. The CDR3 region has the DNA TGTGCCAGCAGTGAACCCACAGGGAGCTTTGGCTACACCTTC.